A single sample is the source of the 22 T cell receptor beta chains below, sequenced in a study of blood T cell repertoires in COVID-19. Assay: immunoSEQ multiplex PCR; the TCRdb copy retains only in-frame clones and omits some. The sample lists about 200,000 clones, about 76% seen once, with around 8.9% in the top ten. Sequenced input: PBMCs or T cells enriched from blood (not recorded which). The receptors come from a woman aged 45-65 years with acute COVID-19.

This clone showed up many times. V usage is TRBV13 and J usage is TRBJ1-2; 7 nucleotides agree with TRBD1. The length of the CDR3 is 14 residues. Germline V lookup: CDR1 PRHDT, CDR2 FYEKMQ (reference sequence). The V gene end was trimmed by 0 bases and the J gene end by 2 bases; junction bases not matched to a gene: 0. CDR3: CASSLGTGNYGYTF. CDR3 DNA sequence: TGTGCCAGCAGCTTAGGGACAGGGAACTATGGCTACACCTTC.

The chain links TRBV6-4 to TRBJ2-1; 10 bases are shared with TRBD2. The CDR3 covers 16 residues. Looked up from germline, CDR1 is MRHNA and CDR2 is SNTAGT. J gave up 10 bases and V 5 bases, and 14 bases lay outside the gene matches. The CDR3: CASSSGGVAGGREQFF. The DNA of the CDR3 is TGTGCCAGCAGTTCTGGGGGCGTAGCGGGAGGACGAGAGCAGTTCTTC.

V usage is TRBV7-9 and J usage is TRBJ1-5; D gene ambiguous. The CDR3 consists of 15 residues. Germline CDR1 is SEHNR and CDR2 is FQNEAQ (reference sequence). With 1 base removed from V and 0 bases from J, the gap between germline ends came to 7 bases. Here the CDR3 DNA reads TGTGCCAGCAGCTTAGACAGCAATAGCAATCAGCCCCAGCATTTT. As protein: CASSLDSNSNQPQHF.

The chain uses TRBV6-6 and TRBJ1-5, with 9 bases aligning to TRBD1. Unmatched junction bases numbered 5, after V lost 8 bases and J lost 3 bases. The CDR3 is made up of 14 amino acids. Germline lookup yields CDR1 MNHNY and CDR2 SVGAGI (reference sequence). The CDR3: CASLGQGDNQPQHF. The CDR3 DNA is TGTGCCAGCCTGGGACAGGGTGACAATCAGCCCCAGCATTTT.

This sequence joins TRBV7-3 and TRBJ2-1, with 7 bases lining up with TRBD2. Per germline, CDR1 SGHTA and CDR2 FQGTGA. V shed 5 bases, J shed 10 bases, and the junction held 17 bases outside the gene matches. This CDR3 region has 16 residues. The CDR3 sequence: CASSVTGRELRDEQFF. The DNA of the CDR3 is TGTGCCAGCAGCGTCACGGGGCGGGAGTTGAGAGACGAGCAGTTCTTC.

The V call is TRBV19, the J call TRBJ1-1; D gene unclear. Germline assignment: CDR1 LNHDA and CDR2 SQIVND (reference sequence). The CDR3 totals 16 residues. V lost 3 bases and J lost 0, with 14 bases in between. The CDR3 nucleotides read TGTGCCAGTAGTATGGTGGGAGGAGGCTTGAACACTGAAGCTTTCTTT. Protein product: CASSMVGGGLNTEAFF.

V is TRBV30 and J is TRBJ1-4; TRBD1 agrees at 9 bases. Looked up from germline, CDR1 is GTSNPN and CDR2 is SVGIG (reference sequence). This CDR3 is 15 amino acids long. The V and J ends lost 4 bases and 7 bases, in that order; junction bases with no gene match: 10. The DNA for the CDR3 is TGTGCCTGGACTCGGCGGACAGGGGCGGGTGAAAAACTGTTTTTT. It is translated as CAWTRRTGAGEKLFF.

The chain uses TRBV2 and TRBJ1-4; D not resolved. Germline assignment: CDR1 SNHLY and CDR2 FYNNEI. V dropped 8 bases and J dropped 7 bases, with 17 bases sitting between them. There are 14 residues in the CDR3. CDR3 sequence reads: CASSLQERGEKLFF. CDR3 bases: TGTGCCAGCTCCCTCCAAGAACGCGGTGAAAAACTGTTTTTT.

V is TRBV7-6 and J is TRBJ1-1, with D possibly matching TRBD1 (5 bases). The CDR3 is 14 amino acids. Trimming left V 0 bases short and J 0 bases short, with 5 bases between. The germline gives CDR1 SGHVS, CDR2 FNYEAQ. CDR3 coding DNA: TGTGCCAGCAGCTTAGCAGGGGTGAACACTGAAGCTTTCTTT. Translation gives CASSLAGVNTEAFF.

DNA of the CDR3: TGTGCCAGCAGCTTAGGTTATAGCTTTGAGACCCAGTACTTC. Amino acid sequence: CASSLGYSFETQYF. The genes are TRBV11-2 and TRBJ2-5; D remains ambiguous. The CDR3 sequence is 14 residues long. Looked up from germline, CDR1 is SGHAT and CDR2 is FQNNGV. Between the trimmed V and J ends, which lost 1 base and 5 bases, there was a span of 11 bases.

The genes are TRBV11-1 and TRBJ2-1, with TRBD2 identical over 8 bases. The CDR3 extends over 15 amino acids. J was trimmed by 4 bases and V by 3 bases; bases with no gene match: 5. Looked up from germline, CDR1 is SGHAT and CDR2 is FQDESV (reference sequence). In DNA form, the CDR3 reads TGTGCCAGCAGCTTCCGCGGGGGGACATACAATGAGCAGTTCTTC. It encodes CASSFRGGTYNEQFF.

This chain links TRBV28 with TRBJ1-2; D might be TRBD1 (6 bases). In germline, CDR1 is MDHEN, CDR2 SYDVKM. CDR3 length equals 13 residues. V was cut by 1 base and J by 14 bases, with 17 bases left in between. Here the CDR3 reads CASSLLGAGAGTF. The CDR3 nucleotides are TGTGCCAGCAGTTTATTGGGGGCGGGGGCGGGGACCTTC.

The J gene is TRBJ2-7, the V gene TRBV6-5; 11 nucleotides agree with TRBD1. Germline V gene lookup returns CDR1 MNHEY and CDR2 SVGAGI. V lost 11 bases and J lost 4; bases outside the gene matches: 7. This CDR3 has 13 amino acids. The CDR3 is CAANRDRGYEQYF. CDR3 bases: TGTGCCGCTAACCGGGACAGGGGGTACGAGCAGTACTTC.

V and J are TRBV10-3 and TRBJ1-4; possibly TRBD1 for D (6 bases). This CDR3 region has 15 residues. The germline CDR1 and CDR2 sequences are ENHRY and SYGVKD. The V gene lost 2 bases and the J gene lost 7 bases, with 14 bases spanning the gap. CDR3 residues: CAISEKQGRSEKLFF. In nucleotides, the CDR3 is TGTGCCATCAGTGAGAAACAGGGAAGGAGTGAAAAACTGTTTTTT.

The gene calls are TRBV6-6 and TRBJ1-2; 9 bases align to TRBD1. Germline assignment: CDR1 MNHNY and CDR2 SVGAGI (reference sequence). The ends lost 0 bases at V and 3 bases at J; junction bases unmatched: 2. This CDR3 region has 15 residues. DNA for the CDR3: TGTGCCAGCAGTTACTCAAGGACAGGGGACTATGGCTACACCTTC. This gives the protein CASSYSRTGDYGYTF.

This clone came up once. The chain employs TRBV5-6 and TRBJ1-2; 7 nucleotides line up with TRBD1. CDR1 is SGHDT and CDR2 is YYEEEE in the germline V gene. Losses at the gene ends were 6 bases for V and 1 base for J; bases not matched to a gene: 9. This CDR3 has 15 residues. CDR3 protein: CASKYRQGGNYGYTF. DNA for the CDR3: TGTGCCAGCAAGTACCGACAGGGTGGTAACTATGGCTACACCTTC.

The chain couples TRBV7-6 to TRBJ1-1; D call uncertain. The V end was cut by 5 bases, the J end by 5 bases, with 15 bases between. The CDR3 is 14 amino acids. Per germline, CDR1 SGHVS and CDR2 FNYEAQ. The CDR3 region is CASSLTLGGTEAFF. In nucleotides, the CDR3 is TGTGCCAGCAGCCTAACCCTGGGAGGGACTGAAGCTTTCTTT.

This chain links TRBV18 with TRBJ2-7; the D is unclear. V was trimmed by 0 bases and J by 3 bases, leaving 9 bases between them. There are 14 residues in the CDR3. Per the germline V gene, CDR1 is KGHSH and CDR2 is LQKENI. In DNA form, the CDR3 reads TGTGCCAGCTCACCACCGTCCCTCCGCTACGAGCAGTACTTC. As protein: CASSPPSLRYEQYF. Filled out from reference TRBV18 and TRBJ2-7, the complete variable domain reads NAGVMQNPRHLVRRRGQEARLRCSPMKGHSHVYWYRQLPEEGLKFMVYLQKENIIDESGMPKERFSAEFPKEGPSILRIQQVVRGDSAAYFCASSPPSLRYEQYFGPGTRLTVT.

The chain employs TRBV28 and TRBJ2-1; D is perhaps TRBD2 (5 bases). The germline V gene has CDR1 MDHEN and CDR2 SYDVKM. The V gene lost 11 bases and the J gene lost 1 base, with 18 bases spanning the gap. This CDR3 is built from 15 residues. The CDR3 sequence is CASSVGGGSYNEQFF. The CDR3 coding sequence is TGTGCCTCCTCCGTCGGAGGTGGGTCCTACAATGAGCAGTTCTTC. Together with reference TRBV28 and TRBJ2-1, the CDR3 gives the full variable domain: DVKVTQSSRYLVKRTGEKVFLECVQDMDHENMFWYRQDPGLGLRLIYFSYDVKMKEKGDIPEGYSVSREKKERFSLILESASTNQTSMYLCASSVGGGSYNEQFFGPGTRLTVL.

The count of this clone is one. The chain has TRBV18 and TRBJ1-1; possible D gene TRBD1, 6 bases. V was cut by 6 bases and J by 2 bases, with 10 bases left in between. The CDR3 extends over 13 amino acids. Germline V gene sequence: CDR1 KGHSH, CDR2 LQKENI. CDR3 DNA sequence: TGTGCCAGCTCGCGGACAGACAACACTGAAGCTTTCTTT. Amino acid sequence: CASSRTDNTEAFF.

V is TRBV23-1 and J is TRBJ2-7; D is perhaps TRBD1 (5 bases). TRBV23-1 is identified as an open reading frame with a role that is uncertain. The CDR3 extends over 17 amino acids. V was shortened by 3 bases and J by 1 base, with 19 bases between the two germline ends. CDR3 bases: TGCGCCAGCAGTCAGTCGGGTTCGCAGGGTTGTTCCTACGAGCAGTACTTC. Its protein product is CASSQSGSQGCSYEQYF.

The V and J genes are TRBV18 and TRBJ2-5; 9 bases are a match to TRBD2. J was trimmed by 1 base and V by 1 base; bases with no gene match: 10. Germline V gene lookup returns CDR1 KGHSH and CDR2 LQKENI. The CDR3 sequence is 18 residues long. The CDR3 protein is CASSPRGGAGSIQETQYF. The DNA for the CDR3 is TGTGCCAGCTCACCACGCGGGGGGGCCGGATCCATCCAAGAGACCCAGTACTTC.